One and the same sample provided the 25 T cell receptor beta chains below, sequenced in a study of CD8 T cells in ankylosing spondylitis. Notes on the study in general: One TCR beta motif, made up of under ten highly homologous variants, appeared characteristic of ankylosing spondylitis blood.

No antigen has been identified for these receptors. TCRdb redid the calling of the 5' RACE reads with MiXCR, one entry per CDR3 protein. The table includes approximately 540,000 distinct CDR3 sequences, approximately 11% detected once. Sequencing used blood, either unsorted or a sorted T cell fraction (not recorded which). The receptors were sampled from a male donor with ankylosing spondylitis.

At least ten counts were recorded for this clonotype. The chain recombines TRBV20-1 with TRBJ2-7, with 8 bases matching TRBD1. Germline lookup yields CDR1 DFQATT and CDR2 SNEGSKA (reference sequence). With 3 bases clipped from V and 1 base from J, the junction kept 2 bases outside the gene matches. This CDR3 comprises 13 residues. The CDR3 protein is CSARDRVSYEQYV. DNA of the CDR3: TGCAGTGCTAGGGACAGGGTTTCCTACGAGCAGTACGTC.

The CDR3 protein is CASNLGQGNVETQYF. CDR3 in DNA: TGTGCCAGCAACCTGGGACAGGGTAATGTTGAGACCCAGTACTTC. The chain has TRBV7-2 and TRBJ2-5, with TRBD1 matching over 9 bases. The germline gives CDR1 SGHTA, CDR2 FQGNSA. This CDR3 region has 15 residues. V lost 7 bases to trimming and J lost 5 bases; unmatched junction nucleotides: 11.

This clonotype has more than one count but fewer than ten. The chain joins TRBV20-1 to TRBJ2-1, with D perhaps matching TRBD2 (5 bases). V lost 0 bases, J lost 1 base, and 10 bases lay in between. Germline V gene data show CDR1 as DFQATT and CDR2 as SNEGSKA (reference sequence). CDR3 length: 15 residues. The CDR3 sequence is CSARDSRTSYNEQFF. DNA of the CDR3: TGCAGTGCTAGAGATAGCAGGACTTCCTACAATGAGCAGTTCTTC.

This clonotype occurred many times. This chain uses TRBV29-1 with TRBJ1-1; 7 bases match TRBD1. Trimming cost V 0 bases and J 0 bases; bases outside gene matches: 7. Per germline, CDR1 SQVTM and CDR2 ANQGSEA. The CDR3 covers 16 residues. The CDR3 DNA follows: TGCAGCGTTGAAGATCCGCGACAGGGCATGAACACTGAAGCTTTCTTT. Translating it yields CSVEDPRQGMNTEAFF. Complete variable domain (other parts from reference TRBV29-1 and TRBJ1-1): SAVISQKPSRDICQRGTSLTIQCQVDSQVTMMFWYRQQPGQSLTLIATANQGSEATYESGFVIDKFPISRPNLTFSTLTVSNMSPEDSSIYLCSVEDPRQGMNTEAFFGQGTRLTVV.

CDR3 protein: CASTAPHSDTQYF. CDR3 nucleotides: TGTGCCAGCACCGCCCCTCACTCGGATACGCAGTATTTT. The rearrangement joins TRBV6-2 or TRBV6-3 to TRBJ2-3; no reliable D call. V dropped 7 bases and J dropped 6 bases, with 14 bases sitting between them. CDR1 and CDR2 from the germline V gene are MNHEY and SVGEGT. CDR3 length equals 13 residues.

The chain uses TRBV7-2 and TRBJ2-1; 8 bases fit TRBD2. The CDR3 is made up of 15 amino acids. Germline-derived CDR1 and CDR2 are SGHTA and FQGNSA. Germline trimming cut 3 bases from V and 4 bases from J; bases unmatched to any gene: 5. The CDR3 coding sequence is TGTGCCAGCAGCTTTTTCACTAGCGGATACAATGAGCAGTTCTTC. As protein: CASSFFTSGYNEQFF.

This clonotype was counted between two and nine times. The chain couples TRBV5-1 to TRBJ1-1; D perhaps matches TRBD1 (5 bases). The CDR3 loop spans 15 amino acids. Trimming removed 3 bases from V and 1 base from J, with 13 bases in between. The germline V gene encodes CDR1 SGHRS and CDR2 YFSETQ. The CDR3 sequence is CASSSFDRENTEAFF. CDR3 bases: TGCGCCAGCAGCTCGTTCGACAGAGAGAACACTGAAGCTTTCTTT.

Only a few counts were recorded for this clonotype. V is TRBV24-1 and J is TRBJ2-1, with a possible D match to TRBD2 (5 bases). CDR3 length: 12 residues. Germline CDR1 is KGHDR and CDR2 is SFDVKD. V dropped 4 bases and J dropped 8 bases, with 8 bases sitting between them. The CDR3 nucleotides read TGTGCCACCAGTGAAACGCGGGATGAGCAGTTCTTC. This gives the protein CATSETRDEQFF.

This clonotype appeared a few times. The chain recombines TRBV15 with TRBJ1-4, with TRBD1 matching over 7 bases. V was clipped by 3 bases and J by 13 bases; unmatched bases: 2. This CDR3 has 11 amino acids. Looked up from germline, CDR1 is LNHNV and CDR2 is YYDKDF (reference sequence). The CDR3: CATSSRQGLFF. DNA for the CDR3: TGTGCCACCAGCAGCAGACAGGGACTGTTTTTT.

This chain connects TRBV11-1 to TRBJ1-3; TRBD1 is a possible D gene (5 bases). The CDR3 is 18 amino acids. The germline V and J ends were trimmed by 2 bases and 0 bases, with 17 bases remaining between them. CDR1 is SGHAT and CDR2 is FQDESV in the germline V gene (reference sequence). The CDR3 spells CASSLKSIGGGSGNTIYF. The CDR3 DNA reads as TGTGCCAGCAGCTTAAAAAGTATTGGCGGGGGCTCTGGAAACACCATATATTTT.

This clonotype was counted at least ten times. The V and J genes are TRBV4-2 and TRBJ2-1, with D perhaps matching TRBD1 (6 bases). Trimming cost V 4 bases and J 7 bases, with 20 bases left between them. The CDR3 length is 16 residues. From germline, CDR1 is LGHNA and CDR2 YNFKEQ. CDR3 loop: CASSPAGDSLGNEQFF. The CDR3 DNA follows: TGTGCCAGCAGCCCCGCAGGGGATTCCCTCGGGAATGAGCAGTTCTTC.

V gene TRBV7-2 combines with J gene TRBJ1-2; no reliable D call. The ends were cut back, 2 bases at V and 6 bases at J, with 10 bases in the middle. The germline V gene has CDR1 SGHTA and CDR2 FQGNSA. This CDR3 has 13 amino acids. The CDR3 loop reads CASSLSREDGYTF. The CDR3 DNA sequence: TGTGCCAGCAGCTTAAGTAGGGAGGATGGCTACACCTTC.

This clonotype showed up just a few times. The CDR3 nucleotides read TGTGCCAGCACTCTCCGTCGGGGCTACGAGCAGTACGTC. It is translated as CASTLRRGYEQYV. V is TRBV5-6 and J is TRBJ2-7, with D possibly being TRBD2 (5 bases). Trimming took 6 bases from V and 3 from J, leaving 13 bases between them. Germline lookup yields CDR1 SGHDT and CDR2 YYEEEE. The CDR3 covers 13 residues.

The table lists this clonotype with a few counts. The rearrangement links TRBV10-1 to TRBJ1-1, with TRBD1 as a possible D gene (6 bases). Germline lookup yields CDR1 WNHNN and CDR2 SYGVQD (reference sequence). V was trimmed by 4 bases and J by 0 bases, leaving 12 bases between them. The CDR3 has 15 residues. CDR3 protein: CASSGRTAMNTEAFF. CDR3 nucleotides: TGCGCCAGCAGTGGTCGGACAGCGATGAACACTGAAGCTTTCTTT.

About this clonotype itself: Being one base from a much bigger clone, this may be a read error. The chain links TRBV7-9 to TRBJ2-1; 10 bases agree with TRBD2. Trimming at V came to 5 bases and at J to 3 bases, leaving 7 bases not matched to a gene. This CDR3 has 16 residues. Germline CDR1 and CDR2: SEHNR and FQNEAQ (reference sequence). The DNA for the CDR3 is TGTGCCAGCAGCCCCCTTACTAGCGGGAACTACAATGAGCAGTTCTTC. Its translation: CASSPLTSGNYNEQFF.

At least ten counts were recorded for this clonotype. V and J are TRBV5-1 and TRBJ2-1; D is uncertain. CDR1 and CDR2 from the germline V gene are SGHRS and YFSETQ. V was cut by 5 bases and J by 8 bases, with 11 bases left in between. The CDR3 loop spans 12 amino acids. The chain's CDR3 is CASSSYGDEQFF. DNA for the CDR3: TGCGCCAGCAGTTCCTACGGCGATGAGCAGTTCTTC.

This clonotype has ten or more counts. The rearrangement uses TRBV5-6 and TRBJ2-2; 8 bases agree with TRBD1. The V gene's germline CDR1 is SGHDT and CDR2 YYEEEE. Trimming removed 4 bases from V and 6 bases from J; junction bases left unmatched: 8. The CDR3 totals 15 residues. The CDR3 DNA sequence: TGTGCCAGCAGCCCGGGGACAGGTGGACCCGGGGAGCTGTTTTTT. Protein sequence: CASSPGTGGPGELFF.

This clonotype was detected a few times. Compared with germline, one end of the junction differs, possibly owing to a read error. V and J are TRBV20-1 and TRBJ2-5, with no clear D. Per the germline V gene, CDR1 is DFQATT and CDR2 is SNEGSKA (reference sequence). The CDR3 is 18 residues long. CDR3: CSARSFDTPRALQETQYF. CDR3 bases: TGCAGCGCTAGAAGCTTCGATACTCCCCGCGCCCTCCAAGAGACCCAGTACTTC.

This clonotype was seen more than once but under ten times. The J gene is TRBJ2-5, the V gene TRBV10-2, with TRBD2 matching 12 bases. This CDR3 has 17 amino acids. Germline CDR1 is WSHSY and CDR2 is SAAADI. Unmatched junction bases numbered 13, after V lost 6 bases and J lost 5 bases. CDR3 amino acids: CASSTGTSGSPWETQYF. The CDR3 DNA sequence: TGCGCCAGCAGCACCGGGACTAGCGGGTCCCCCTGGGAGACCCAGTACTTC.

Only a few counts were recorded for this clonotype. This chain joins TRBV4-2 and TRBJ1-5; 8 bases align to TRBD1. The CDR3 spans 14 residues. Germline V gene lookup returns CDR1 LGHNA and CDR2 YNFKEQ. The V gene end was trimmed by 0 bases and the J gene end by 7 bases; junction bases not matched to a gene: 2. The CDR3 here is CASSQDRGPQPQHF. CDR3 bases: TGTGCCAGCAGCCAAGACAGGGGGCCCCAGCCCCAGCATTTT.

This clonotype was detected many times. DNA of the CDR3: TGTGCCAGCAGCCCCGCTCTTTACAATGAGCAGTTCTTC. It codes for CASSPALYNEQFF. The chain uses TRBV27 and TRBJ2-1; D ambiguous. CDR1 and CDR2 (germline): MNHEY, SMNVEV (reference sequence). Trimming removed 6 bases at V and 4 bases at J, with 10 bases between. The CDR3 has 13 amino acids.

This clonotype was detected only a few times. The rearrangement uses TRBV7-9 and TRBJ2-7, with D unclear. The CDR3 has 12 residues. Trimming stripped 5 bases from V and 5 bases from J, with 10 bases between. CDR1 and CDR2 from the germline V gene are SEHNR and FQNEAQ (reference sequence). CDR3: CASSIIPDEQYF. In DNA form, the CDR3 reads TGTGCCAGCAGCATTATCCCCGACGAGCAGTACTTC.

This sequence joins TRBV5-6 and TRBJ1-1; D perhaps matches TRBD1 (5 bases). Trimming shortened V by 7 bases and J by 1 base, and 11 bases separated the two germline ends. The CDR3 covers 13 residues. Germline values: CDR1 SGHDT, CDR2 YYEEEE. The CDR3 DNA follows: TGTGCCAGCGTCTGGGGGAGGAACACTGAAGCTTTCTTT. Its translation: CASVWGRNTEAFF.

The chain joins TRBV15 to TRBJ1-1; D not resolved. V was shortened by 0 bases and J by 7 bases, with 12 bases between the two germline ends. The CDR3 extends over 14 amino acids. Germline values: CDR1 LNHNV, CDR2 YYDKDF (reference sequence). The CDR3 region has the DNA TGTGCCACCAGCAGAGAATACACGAGGATTGAAGCTTTCTTT. Translated: CATSREYTRIEAFF.

This chain links TRBV13 with TRBJ1-1, with TRBD1 as a possible D gene (5 bases). This CDR3 is built from 14 residues. The germline V and J ends were trimmed by 6 bases and 1 base, with 12 bases remaining between them. Germline V CDR1 and CDR2: PRHDT, FYEKMQ (reference sequence). For the CDR3, the DNA is TGTGCCAGCAGTCGGGGAGGGACGAACACTGAAGCTTTCTTT. Its protein is CASSRGGTNTEAFF. The whole variable domain, filled in from reference TRBV13 and TRBJ1-1, reads AAGVIQSPRHLIKEKRETATLKCYPIPRHDTVYWYQQGPGQDPQFLISFYEKMQSDKGSIPDRFSAQQFSDYHSELNMSSLELGDSALYFCASSRGGTNTEAFFGQGTRLTVV.